This TCR beta chain was captured in a study of cytomegalovirus exposure and HLA in healthy donors (TCRdb year 2017). At the level of the whole study: In an earlier analysis of fewer than 750 of the donors, 276 Gb of sequence data and 120 million or so unique TCR beta sequences from roughly 180 million T cells were reported. Rather than using new phenotypic data, the later analysis identified candidate immune exposures from TCR beta sequences and from how often those sequences occurred across donors. The genetic ancestry cluster associated with self-reported Caucasian donors included 81% of the 300 to 450 genotyped donors. Both class I and class II loci were covered by HLA typing, at four-digit resolution. All discovery cohort repertoires had been generated using a single sequencing platform. To predict cytomegalovirus infection status, the study combined high-throughput TCR immunosequencing, statistical association of individual TCRs with disease status, and machine learning. Genome-wide SNP genotypes for about three fifths of the roughly 670 donors were used in a later genetic analysis, which treated that subset as a discovery cohort. To study patterns of TCR occurrence, a later analysis re-analyzed previously published TCR beta repertoires from 700 or so donors and added high-resolution HLA genotyping. An early release covering 500 to 750 HLA-typed donors comprised around 300 gigabases of sequencing data and 85 million to 100 million unique TCR sequences. Donor age, sex, ethnicity and CMV serostatus were collected together with the repertoire data. Five DR-DQ haplotypes were treated as single units for association and clustering because of strong linkage in the cohort. To decide whether each TCR beta V gene segment behaved as functional or pseudogenic, an earlier analysis of approximately 620 of the donors relied on high-throughput TCR beta sequencing. The study aimed to test whether cataloging public T cell receptors could reveal signatures of past pathogen exposure. Among 300 to 500 genotyped donors of the cohort, an average of roughly 230,000 unique TCR beta nucleotide sequences was sequenced per donor, of which about 18% were non-productive. In addition to the first cohort of 666 subjects, a separate validation cohort of around 110 different subjects was used. The study used immunosequencing to profile the T cell repertoires of more than 650 subjects and linked those repertoires to cytomegalovirus serostatus. The number of typed donors differed by locus: about 620-630 for A, B, C, DRB1 and DQB1; 522 for DQA1; around 580 for DPA1; and some 450 for DPB1.

Note on this clone: Its cognate antigen has yet to be identified. It has no much larger one-base neighbor in the sample; base qualities were not kept.

The cohort comprised more than 550 healthy bone marrow donors. At the time of sampling, every cohort member was nominally healthy, though immune exposures that went unrecorded were likely present. Of the approximately 700 cohort members, some 270 had positive CMV serostatus and just over 350 had negative CMV serostatus, and CMV serostatus was not recorded for the donor. Every donor gave a peripheral blood sample, and the peripheral blood mononuclear cells from that sample were used for TCR beta sequencing. Genomic DNA was extracted from the blood cell samples with the Qiagen DNeasy Blood Extraction Kit. Library creation used the immunoSEQ multiplex PCR assay. A mixture of 60 forward primers for TCR Vbeta segments and 13 reverse primers for TCR Jbeta segments was used in the multiplex PCR. Amplification of the CDR3 region of rearranged TCR beta genes was performed with a multiplex PCR assay on genomic DNA. The amplified TCR beta libraries were sequenced on the Illumina HiSeq System as 87-base-pair reads. For the original study's pipeline: Across the 500 to 850 repertoires, a later analysis counted tens of millions of unique TCR beta chains, roughly 11 million of which were shared by at least two donors. Raw reads were error-corrected and collapsed into unique sequences with a nearest-neighbor algorithm that merged closely related sequences to remove PCR and sequencing errors. V, D and J gene segments were assigned by aligning CDR3 sequences to IMGT reference sequences. For a sequence to be retained, a match of at least six nucleotides was required to both a V gene segment and a J gene segment. Rearrangements were called productive when the CDR3 lacked stop codons and stayed in frame with V and J; all others were non-productive. Following IMGT convention, CDR3 was defined as the stretch from the second conserved V-encoded cysteine up to the conserved J-encoded phenylalanine. In an earlier analysis of more than 550 of the donors, sequences lacking an unambiguous match to a single V gene segment were excluded. In an earlier analysis of several hundred of the donors, V segments were called functional above 56.7% productive rearrangements and were called segregating when the between-donor standard deviation exceeded 5%. A statistical classification framework was built for diagnosing cytomegalovirus status from the catalog of TCR beta chain sequences. In a later analysis, V and J genes were assigned by comparing TCR nucleotide sequences against IMGT/GENE-DB human TR gene sequences. The TCRdist pipeline was used in a later analysis to assign CDR3 sequences and most-parsimonious VDJ recombination scenarios. In a later analysis, every TCR beta chain was defined by the combination of its CDR3 amino acid sequence and its V-gene family, and reads without a unique V-gene family were dropped. To address suspected cross-contamination and a sequencing artifact, a later analysis removed 550 to 750 highly shared, low-generation-probability nucleotide sequences. For each public chain, a later analysis derived a clonal expansion index from normalized ranks of inferred template counts within each repertoire. Generation probabilities in a later analysis came from a VDJ recombination model fitted to out-of-frame rearrangements, and those results were checked against IGoR. In a later analysis, TCR-TCR, TCR-HLA and TCR-CMV co-occurrence was scored with hypergeometric tests, and a repertoire-size bias correction was applied to TCR pairs. False discovery rates were estimated in a later analysis by permuting HLA or CMV assignments 20 times. A later analysis grouped co-occurring TCRs with DBSCAN, adding TCRdist sequence similarity when clustering within HLA-allele-positive subsets. Repertoires with fewer than 30,000 or more than 120,000 public chains were left out of co-occurrence clustering, as were a handful of repertoires with anomalous nucleotide sharing. Held by TCRdb, this immuneACCESS table contains in-frame sequences only and omits some clones. Under half of the omission traces to an unresolved V gene where checked; the cause of the rest is unknown. That table furnishes V, J and clone size, whereas the DNA furnished D and trimming. The sample includes around 130,000 clones, with 70% to 80% observed a single time. The leading ten clones occupy about 3% of the sample.

The CDR3, from cysteine to phenylalanine, totals 14 residues. Only CDR3 DNA is held: 42 bases, read in frame from base 1. V is reduced by 2 bases and J by 0 bases, leaving a spacing of 7 bases between them. The germline V gene yields SGHTA for CDR1 and FQGNSA for CDR2. Results and caveats for the whole study, not just this receptor: In the study, approximately 160 TCR beta chains were listed as associated with cytomegalovirus. Presence/absence analyses assumed roughly uniform sequencing depth across donors, an assumption that may not hold. When HLA alleles, especially DR and DQ, strongly co-occurred, TCR associations were difficult to assign to individual alleles. Only TCR beta chains were sequenced in this cohort, and the absence of alpha or paired-chain data limited detectable features. While some public TCRs were present in many individuals, most TCR sequences turned up only very rarely across donors. Compared with the roughly 600-donor mean, donors in an Asian-associated ancestry cluster had fewer N-insertions in productive TCRs, according to a later genetic analysis. A few of the identified cytomegalovirus-associated TCR beta chains were confirmed in vitro to be specific for cytomegalovirus antigens. An association between a missense DCLRE1C variant and V-gene and J-gene trimming of TCR beta chains was found in a later genetic analysis and replicated in an independent cohort. Because some donors lacked HLA typing at each locus, the association tests relied only on the typed subset. Compared with equally common non-associated chains, HLA-associated TCR beta chains in a later analysis were more clonally expanded and had lower generation probabilities. Linkage disequilibrium might explain the correlated functional status among segregating V segments, but an unknown experimental factor could not be ruled out. At a false discovery rate of 0.05, a later analysis linked under 20,000 TCR beta sequences to specific HLA alleles. In a later analysis, TCR association rates were found to vary across HLA loci, with the most associated TCRs seen for DRB1 alleles and the fewest for HLA-C alleles. Because counts were too low, seventeen rarely observed V segments, including chromosome 9 orphons, were excluded from the earlier analysis of about 500 of the donors. The classifier was reported to diagnose cytomegalovirus status with high specificity and sensitivity in both the original cohort and the validation cohort. A further reported finding was that TCR beta sequences accurately predicted the HLA-A and HLA-B alleles for most subjects in the first cohort. A cluster of highly shared sequence variants was judged likely to be a technical artifact of the sequencing pipeline. Several of the top co-occurrence clusters appeared to be linked to parvovirus B19, influenza, CMV and Epstein-Barr virus, according to a later analysis. According to a later analysis, most CMV-associated TCR beta chains appeared to be HLA-restricted, and the HLA associations seemed to be driven largely by CMV exposure. In an earlier analysis of several hundred of the donors, most TCR beta V segments were observed in productive rearrangements about 87% or about 30% of the time, broadly matching IMGT annotations. CMV serostatus was the only immune exposure information available for the cohort. The 87-base-pair reads could not distinguish some IMGT-functional V segments, including TRBV6-2 and TRBV6-3, so those segments were excluded. The authors suggested that the approach could potentially be generalized to other disease states and immunological phenotypes.

The TCR was taken from a human donor in good health. The chain employs TRBV7-2 and TRBJ1-1; there is no confident call for the D gene. Sequenced sample: PBMCs. The bases read TGTGCCAGCAGCTTAACGGAGGTGAACACTGAAGCTTTCTTT. Translated, it reads CASSLTEVNTEAFF.